This T cell receptor beta chain was identified during a study of shared clonotypes between healthy human individuals. The data were produced by immunoSEQ multiplex PCR, yet TCRdb's version contains in-frame clones alone and is incomplete. This sample carries 850,000 to 1,200,000 clones, roughly 80% of them seen once, and the ten largest clones take about 1.5%. V was shortened by 1 base and J by 5 bases, with 8 bases between the two germline ends. The V gene's germline CDR1 is LNHDA and CDR2 SQIVND (reference sequence). This CDR3 region has 14 residues. Into CD45RA+ naive and CD45RA-negative memory subsets, the CD4+ cells were split.

The chain joins TRBV19 to TRBJ1-4; D is perhaps TRBD1 (6 bases). The sequence derives from a man younger than 35 in good health. Source material: memory CD4+ T cells sorted from blood. Documented subset: CD45RA-negative fraction. The CDR3 protein is CASSIAGVNEKLFF. The CDR3 region has the DNA TGTGCCAGTAGTATAGCAGGGGTGAATGAAAAACTGTTTTTT.